The 12 T cell receptor beta chains in this list originate from one sample, sequenced in a study of blood T cells in healthy people across ages. Alongside a J-beta primer mix, a sample-barcoded 5' primer served in a second PCR lasting about 7 to 12 cycles. TCRdb analysed the 5' RACE reads with MiXCR anew, one entry per CDR3 protein. The table lists 950,000 to 1,200,000 distinct CDR3 sequences, approximately 38% of them singletons. The sample taken for sequencing was blood. All receptors derive from a man younger than 35 in good health.

The table lists this clonotype with a few counts. The chain has TRBV13 and TRBJ1-6; D is perhaps TRBD1 (5 bases). CDR3 length: 17 residues. CDR1 PRHDT and CDR2 FYEKMQ come from the germline V gene (reference sequence). V shed 5 bases and J shed 9 bases, with 23 bases lying between them. The CDR3 bases are TGTGCCAGCAGCGAGCTGCCTCCGGGGACCTTTGGTTCACCCCTCCACTTT. Residues: CASSELPPGTFGSPLHF.

The CDR3 spells CASSGTHSYEQYF. CDR3 DNA sequence: TGTGCCAGCAGCGGTACACACTCCTACGAGCAGTACTTC. The V call is TRBV7-9, the J call TRBJ2-7, with D uncertain. In germline, CDR1 is SEHNR, CDR2 FQNEAQ (reference sequence). The CDR3 runs 13 residues. V was pared by 5 bases and J by 0 bases, with 8 bases between. Full variable domain (missing parts from reference TRBV7-9 and TRBJ2-7): DTGVSQNPRHKITKRGQNVTFRCDPISEHNRLYWYRQTLGQGPEFLTYFQNEAQLEKSRLLSDRFSAERPKGSFSTLEIQRTEQGDSAMYLCASSGTHSYEQYFGPGTRLTVT.

This clonotype was detected only a few times. This chain joins TRBV2 and TRBJ2-1, with 9 bases fitting TRBD1. The germline V gene has CDR1 SNHLY and CDR2 FYNNEI. J was trimmed by 7 bases and V by 6 bases; bases with no gene match: 13. This CDR3 is 16 amino acids long. The CDR3 loop is CASSEPGQGVGNEQFF. In nucleotides, the CDR3 is TGTGCCAGCAGCGAACCGGGACAGGGAGTTGGGAATGAGCAGTTCTTC.

This clonotype was counted a few times. This sequence joins TRBV25-1 and TRBJ2-7; weak D call: TRBD2 (6 bases). CDR3 length: 15 amino acids. Germline loops: CDR1 MGHDK, CDR2 SYGVNS. Trimming removed 1 base from V and 3 bases from J, with 13 bases in between. The CDR3 DNA follows: TGTGCCAGCAGTGAATCCGGAGGGAAGCTCTACGAGCAGTACTTC. It is translated as CASSESGGKLYEQYF.

This clonotype came up once. The J gene is TRBJ2-1, the V gene TRBV5-1; maybe TRBD2 (6 bases). With 4 bases removed from V and 2 bases from J, the gap between germline ends came to 22 bases. The germline V gene encodes CDR1 SGHRS and CDR2 YFSETQ. This CDR3 has 18 amino acids. The CDR3 is CASSPGGRGESTYNEQFF. The CDR3 coding sequence is TGCGCCAGCAGCCCCGGTGGGCGGGGAGAGTCCACCTACAATGAGCAGTTCTTC.

The V call is TRBV6-2 or TRBV6-3, the J call TRBJ2-7; 10 bases align to TRBD1. The CDR3 has 16 residues. The trim removed 5 bases at V and 5 bases at J, leaving 12 bases unmatched. Per the germline V gene, CDR1 is MNHEY and CDR2 is SVGEGT. The chain's CDR3 is CASSHRPGQGHHEQYF. The CDR3 nucleotides read TGTGCCAGCAGTCACCGACCGGGACAGGGGCACCACGAGCAGTACTTC.

This clonotype has just a few counts. The rearrangement uses TRBV7-6 and TRBJ1-6; 7 bases agree with TRBD1. J was trimmed by 7 bases and V by 1 base; bases with no gene match: 4. CDR3 size: 15 residues. Looked up from germline, CDR1 is SGHVS and CDR2 is FNYEAQ. Here the CDR3 DNA reads TGTGCCAGCAGCTTAGAGGGGGCCACCAATTCACCCCTCCACTTT. Translated: CASSLEGATNSPLHF.

Points on this clonotype: At one of its ends the junction is not consistent with the germline gene, which may arise from a read error. This chain links TRBV2 with TRBJ2-1; 7 positions match TRBD2. The CDR3 contains 15 residues. Germline lookup yields CDR1 SNHLY and CDR2 FYNNEI. CDR3 region: CVSSESASGYNEQFF. CDR3 nucleotides: TGTGTCAGCAGTGAATCGGCTAGCGGCTACAATGAGCAGTTCTTC.

This clonotype was recorded a few times. The chain combines TRBV20-1 with TRBJ2-3; D not certain. Germline lookup yields CDR1 DFQATT and CDR2 SNEGSKA (reference sequence). The CDR3 is made up of 15 amino acids. With 3 bases removed from V and 2 bases from J, the gap between germline ends came to 15 bases. CDR3 in DNA: TGCAGTGCTAGCAGCCTCGAATTGAACACAGATACGCAGTATTTT. Translated: CSASSLELNTDTQYF.

The chain has TRBV29-1 and TRBJ1-1; tentatively, D is TRBD1 (5 bases). The V end was cut by 4 bases, the J end by 0 bases, with 9 bases between. The length of the CDR3 is 13 residues. The V gene's germline CDR1 is SQVTM and CDR2 ANQGSEA. CDR3 protein: CSVVGRLNTEAFF. DNA of the CDR3: TGCAGCGTTGTGGGACGGTTGAACACTGAAGCTTTCTTT.

This chain uses TRBV6-1 with TRBJ2-5, with 9 bases identical to TRBD1. J gave up 5 bases and V 6 bases, and 10 bases lay outside the gene matches. The CDR3 is 15 amino acids. The germline V gene encodes CDR1 MNHNS and CDR2 SASEGT. CDR3 sequence reads: CASRSYRGREETQYF. The CDR3 DNA reads as TGTGCCAGCAGGTCCTACAGGGGGCGCGAGGAGACCCAGTACTTC.

V gene TRBV20-1 combines with J gene TRBJ1-6, with TRBD1 as a possible D gene (6 bases). Trimming removed 0 bases from V and 7 bases from J, with 19 bases in between. CDR3 length: 17 amino acids. Germline CDR1 is DFQATT and CDR2 is SNEGSKA (reference sequence). Written as DNA, the CDR3 is TGCAGTGCTAGAGATTTCTCAACGACAGGCGGAAATTCACCCCTCCACTTT. Protein product: CSARDFSTTGGNSPLHF.